This is a list of T cell receptor beta chains from one sample in a study of blood T cells in healthy people across ages. TCRdb re-derived calls from the 5' RACE reads in MiXCR, one entry per CDR3 protein. This table holds hundreds of thousands of distinct CDR3 sequences, approximately 30% found once. Specimen: blood. The receptors derive from a woman of 80 years or more in good health. Both conserved end residues are part of each CDR3. Each record gives: D gene, clone size, V gene, J gene, CDR3 DNA, CDR3 protein. The D gene is left open where the match is weak. Some rows mark clone size as missing; the rest say once, few, many or name a class of expanded clone.

-	-	TRBV12-3/TRBV12-4	TRBJ2-3	TGTGCCAGCAGTTTAGGGACACCAAGAGCAGATGCGCAGTATTTT	CASSLGTPRADAQYF
TRBD2	few	TRBV7-9	TRBJ2-3	TGTGCCAGCAGCTTCTGGCGGGGGGAGGCAGATACGCAGTATTTT	CASSFWRGEADTQYF
-	few	TRBV9	TRBJ2-1	TGTGCCAGCAGCCCCCAGTTGGGCTCCTACAATGAGCAGTTCTTC	CASSPQLGSYNEQFF
-	-	TRBV15	TRBJ2-7	TGTGCCACCAGCAGAGGGGATGTCTCCTACGAGCAGTACTTC	CATSRGDVSYEQYF
TRBD1	few	TRBV28	TRBJ2-7	TGTGCCAGCACAAACCGGGACAGGGTCCTCTACGAGCAGTACTTC	CASTNRDRVLYEQYF
-	many	TRBV7-2	TRBJ1-2	TGTGCCAGCAGCTTAGATGGACGTTCTAACTATGGCTACACCTTC	CASSLDGRSNYGYTF
-	many	TRBV29-1	TRBJ1-2	TGCAGCGTTGAAGATTTGTCAGCTAACTATGGCTACACCTTC	CSVEDLSANYGYTF
-	few	TRBV3-1	TRBJ2-1	TGTGCCAGCAGCCAAGGCCCGAGAACCGAGCAGTTCTTC	CASSQGPRTEQFF
-	many	TRBV6-1	TRBJ2-1	TGTGCCAGCAACAAGGACAGCTCCTACAATGAGCAGTTCTTC	CASNKDSSYNEQFF
TRBD1	-	TRBV7-2	TRBJ1-1	TGTGCCAGCAGCTTCTCCGGGACAGCGAACACTGAAGCTTTCTTT	CASSFSGTANTEAFF
-	-	TRBV12-3/TRBV12-4	TRBJ2-3	TGTGCCAGCAGCCAGATCCGTGGGCTAGCGTTCAGCACAGATACGCAGTATTTT	CASSQIRGLAFSTDTQYF